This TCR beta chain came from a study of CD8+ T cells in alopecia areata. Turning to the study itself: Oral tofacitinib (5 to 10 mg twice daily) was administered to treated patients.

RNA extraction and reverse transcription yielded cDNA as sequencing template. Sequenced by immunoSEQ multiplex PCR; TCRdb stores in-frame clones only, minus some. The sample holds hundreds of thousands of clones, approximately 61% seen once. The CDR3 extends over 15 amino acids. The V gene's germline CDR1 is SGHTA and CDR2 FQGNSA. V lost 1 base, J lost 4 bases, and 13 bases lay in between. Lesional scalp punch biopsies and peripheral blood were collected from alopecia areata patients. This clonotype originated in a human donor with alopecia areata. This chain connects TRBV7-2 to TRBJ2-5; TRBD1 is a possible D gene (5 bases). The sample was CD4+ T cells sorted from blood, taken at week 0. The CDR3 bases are TGTGCCAGCAGCTTAGATCCAGGGCGACGAGAGACCCAGTACTTC. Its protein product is CASSLDPGRRETQYF.